Following are 22 T cell receptor beta chains from one sample sequenced in a study of blood T cell repertoires in COVID-19. Using immunoSEQ multiplex PCR, the repertoire was profiled, and TCRdb retains in-frame clones only, with some absent. The repertoire consists of around 140,000 clones, with 80% occurring once and the leading ten covering 3.5%. Sequencing used peripheral blood. All receptors come from a man between 65 and 80 years old who had recovered from COVID-19.

This clone came up a few times. V gene TRBV7-9 combines with J gene TRBJ2-2, with TRBD2 matching over 10 bases. The J segment lost 4 bases and the V segment lost 6 bases, leaving 8 bases of the junction unmatched. CDR1 is SEHNR, CDR2 FQNEAQ, per germline (reference sequence). The length of the CDR3 is 16 residues. CDR3 sequence: CASSTSGRGSTGELFF. The CDR3 nucleotides read TGTGCCAGCAGTACCAGCGGGAGGGGAAGCACCGGGGAGCTGTTTTTT.

This clone occurred a few times. The V gene is TRBV2, the J gene TRBJ1-1; 7 nucleotides match TRBD1. There are 15 residues in the CDR3. Germline CDR1 is SNHLY and CDR2 is FYNNEI. Trimming removed 8 bases from V and 0 bases from J; junction bases left unmatched: 9. The CDR3 DNA follows: TGTGCCAGCCACGGGACAGCGAAGATGAACACTGAAGCTTTCTTT. It yields the protein CASHGTAKMNTEAFF.

This clone was counted between two and nine times. The rearrangement links TRBV28 to TRBJ2-3; the D gene is possibly TRBD1 (7 bases). Trimming removed 4 bases at V and 3 bases at J, with 11 bases between. This CDR3 has 14 residues. The germline CDR1 and CDR2 sequences are MDHEN and SYDVKM. The CDR3, as DNA: TGTGCCAGCAGTTCCCCAGGGGGGACAGATACGCAGTATTTT. Translated, it gives CASSSPGGTDTQYF.

The CDR3 reads CASSQGGYEQYF. CDR3 DNA sequence: TGTGCCAGCAGCCAGGGCGGTTACGAGCAGTACTTC. The chain joins TRBV7-2 to TRBJ2-7; weak D call: TRBD1 (5 bases). This CDR3 is 12 amino acids long. Germline V gene data show CDR1 as SGHTA and CDR2 as FQGNSA. V dropped 5 bases and J dropped 4 bases, with 9 bases sitting between them.

V is TRBV11-2 and J is TRBJ2-2; D is unresolved. This CDR3 is built from 16 residues. V lost 7 bases to trimming and J lost 1 base, with 16 bases between them. From germline, CDR1 is SGHAT and CDR2 FQNNGV. The CDR3 sequence: CASISMVYLNTGELFF. CDR3 bases: TGTGCCAGCATCTCTATGGTGTACCTGAACACCGGGGAGCTGTTTTTT.

This clone was counted only a few times. The rearrangement uses TRBV11-1 and TRBJ2-7; D is possibly TRBD1 (6 bases). CDR3 length equals 14 residues. The germline gives CDR1 SGHAT, CDR2 FQDESV (reference sequence). The V gene lost 4 bases and the J gene lost 4 bases, with 14 bases spanning the gap. The CDR3 bases are TGTGCCAGCAGCTCGACAGGTAATAGGTACGAGCAGTACTTC. The encoded protein is CASSSTGNRYEQYF. Together with reference TRBV11-1 and TRBJ2-7, the CDR3 gives the full variable domain: EAEVAQSPRYKITEKSQAVAFWCDPISGHATLYWYRQILGQGPELLVQFQDESVVDDSQLPKDRFSAERLKGVDSTLKIQPAELGDSAMYLCASSSTGNRYEQYFGPGTRLTVT.

The genes are TRBV7-9 and TRBJ1-2; tentatively, D is TRBD1 (5 bases). The CDR3 consists of 13 residues. Looked up from germline, CDR1 is SEHNR and CDR2 is FQNEAQ (reference sequence). Trimming cost V 5 bases and J 4 bases, with 11 bases left between them. The CDR3 is CASSPDTFYGYTF. CDR3 DNA: TGTGCCAGCAGCCCGGACACCTTCTATGGCTACACCTTC.

The chain has TRBV7-8 and TRBJ1-5; a possible D gene is TRBD1 (5 bases). With 5 bases removed from V and 3 bases from J, the gap between germline ends came to 11 bases. This CDR3 comprises 14 residues. Looked up from germline, CDR1 is SGHVS and CDR2 is FQNEAQ. The CDR3 protein is CASSPTGFNQPQHF. CDR3 bases: TGTGCCAGCAGCCCCACAGGTTTCAATCAGCCCCAGCATTTT.

The chain links TRBV27 to TRBJ2-1; perhaps TRBD1 as D (6 bases). This CDR3 has 15 amino acids. Trimming stripped 6 bases from V and 0 bases from J, with 12 bases between. In germline, CDR1 is MNHEY, CDR2 SMNVEV (reference sequence). In DNA, the CDR3 is TGTGCCAGCAGCTTAAGGGGGAGCTCCTACAATGAGCAGTTCTTC. Translation gives CASSLRGSSYNEQFF.

This chain connects TRBV7-2 to TRBJ1-2, with 7 nucleotides matching TRBD1. The CDR3 runs to 13 residues. Looked up from germline, CDR1 is SGHTA and CDR2 is FQGNSA. After removal of 6 bases from V and 6 bases from J, the junction contained 7 bases not matched to a gene. The CDR3 sequence: CASRFQGEDGYTF. DNA of the CDR3: TGTGCCAGCAGATTTCAGGGGGAGGATGGCTACACCTTC.

The chain joins TRBV6-2 or TRBV6-3 to TRBJ2-7; 15 bases are shared with TRBD2. V dropped 2 bases and J dropped 1; count of bases not matched to a gene: 6. The germline gives CDR1 MNHEY, CDR2 SVGEGT. The CDR3 is 18 residues long. DNA for the CDR3: TGTGCCAGCAGTTACCCTCCGGGACTAGCGGGGGGATCCTACGAGCAGTACTTC. Encoded protein: CASSYPPGLAGGSYEQYF.

CDR3 nucleotide sequence: TGCGCCAGCAGCCAAGAACTCTCTGGCTACACCTTC. Amino acids: CASSQELSGYTF. V gene TRBV4-1 combines with J gene TRBJ1-2; D gene ambiguous. V lost 0 bases and J lost 7, with 6 bases in between. Germline V lookup: CDR1 MGHRA, CDR2 YSYEKL. This CDR3 has 12 residues.

V is TRBV28 and J is TRBJ2-5; perhaps TRBD2 as D (6 bases). Trimming left V 8 bases short and J 5 bases short, with 6 bases between. The germline CDR1 and CDR2 sequences are MDHEN and SYDVKM. CDR3 length equals 10 residues. CDR3 residues: CASGGETQYF. DNA for the CDR3: TGTGCCAGCGGGGGGGAGACCCAGTACTTC.

V usage is TRBV30 and J usage is TRBJ1-5; the D gene is possibly TRBD1 (6 bases). The ends were cut back, 3 bases at V and 6 bases at J, with 18 bases in the middle. CDR1 GTSNPN and CDR2 SVGIG come from the germline V gene (reference sequence). This CDR3 is 15 amino acids long. The CDR3, as DNA: TGTGCCTGGAGCGCCTTAGGACAGCGGGGTCAGCCCCAGCATTTT. Protein product: CAWSALGQRGQPQHF.

This chain links TRBV11-3 with TRBJ2-2; D remains ambiguous. The CDR3 has 15 amino acids. Trimming stripped 0 bases from V and 0 bases from J, with 5 bases between. CDR1 is SGHNT, CDR2 YENEEA, per germline. The CDR3 sequence is CASSLDMSNTGELFF. CDR3 bases: TGTGCCAGCAGCTTAGATATGTCGAACACCGGGGAGCTGTTTTTT.

V and J are TRBV5-3 and TRBJ2-7; tentative D call: TRBD2 (6 bases). TRBV5-3 is treated as an ORF (open reading frame) with a function not yet certain. The CDR3 spans 19 residues. Trimming cost V 2 bases and J 0 bases, with 24 bases left between them. The CDR3 protein is CARSLSRVSLAGSSYEQYF. The CDR3, as DNA: TGTGCCAGAAGCTTATCTCGAGTGAGTTTGGCGGGATCCTCCTACGAGCAGTACTTC.

V usage is TRBV21-1 and J usage is TRBJ2-3; the D call of TRBD2 is as the table states it, not checked on the DNA. TRBV21-1 is a recognized pseudogene. This CDR3 has 19 amino acids. The CDR3 loop reads CASSKKVAGLSARTDTQYF. CDR3 nucleotides: TGTGCCAGCAGCAAAAAGGTGGCGGGTCTATCAGCCCGGACAGATACGCAGTATTTT.

The genes are TRBV24-1 and TRBJ2-7, with D perhaps matching TRBD2 (5 bases). Trimming removed 6 bases from V and 6 bases from J, with 17 bases in between. From germline, CDR1 is KGHDR and CDR2 SFDVKD. This CDR3 is 14 amino acids long. The CDR3: CATSPAGGTGEQYF. CDR3 in DNA: TGTGCCACCAGTCCAGCCGGAGGTACCGGCGAGCAGTACTTC.

The chain links TRBV29-1 to TRBJ1-2; no clear D gene. V was clipped by 5 bases and J by 6 bases, with 10 bases between them. The germline CDR1 and CDR2 sequences are SQVTM and ANQGSEA. CDR3 length equals 11 residues. The CDR3 loop reads CSVIPTDGYTF. Written as DNA, the CDR3 is TGCAGCGTTATACCAACAGATGGCTACACCTTC.

This rearrangement joins TRBV5-6 to TRBJ1-5; D is perhaps TRBD1 (6 bases). The CDR3 is 15 amino acids. The V and J ends lost 8 bases and 4 bases respectively, with 19 bases between them. CDR1 and CDR2 (germline): SGHDT, YYEEEE. The CDR3 nucleotides read TGTGCCAGTAGCGCAGGGGCCAAACTAAATCAGCCCCAGCATTTT. Its protein product is CASSAGAKLNQPQHF.

The chain uses TRBV3-1 (or the pseudogene TRBV3-2) and TRBJ2-5; D remains unclear. Trimming cost V 0 bases and J 5 bases, with 4 bases left between them. Germline V gene lookup returns CDR1 LGHDT and CDR2 YNNKEL (reference sequence). The CDR3 spans 12 residues. CDR3 DNA: TGTGCCAGCAGCCAAGATCCGGAGACCCAGTACTTC. It yields the protein CASSQDPETQYF.

This clone was picked up one time. The V call is TRBV5-1, the J call TRBJ2-7; TRBD1 might be the D (6 bases). The V and J ends lost 4 bases and 7 bases respectively, with 21 bases between them. The CDR3 spans 15 residues. CDR1 is SGHRS and CDR2 is YFSETQ in the germline V gene. CDR3 protein: CASSTGQRLLGEQYF. In DNA form, the CDR3 reads TGCGCCAGCAGCACTGGACAGCGTCTCCTGGGGGAGCAGTACTTC.